The source of this T cell receptor (beta chain) is a study of tumor-infiltrating lymphocytes in primary liver carcinoma. With 500 ng total RNA as template and a constant-region primer, TCR beta cDNA was made. Construction of TCR beta libraries relied on three successive nested multiplex PCR rounds employing slightly modified ARM-PCR. The first two PCR rounds used TRBV1-TRBV30 primers with a Cbeta primer, roughly 10 cycles each. TCRdb redid the calling of the multiplex PCR reads with MiXCR, one entry per CDR3 protein. Counted here are about 310,000 distinct CDR3 sequences, about 50% occurring once; the ten biggest clones make up over 15%. This clonotype was detected a few times. J was trimmed by 6 bases and V by 3 bases; bases with no gene match: 10. CDR3 size: 17 residues. CDR1 is MNHNS, CDR2 SASEGT, per germline. Unsorted whole blood yielded blood RNA, and germline DNA was extracted as well.

This clonotype was sampled from a woman aged 25-40 years with primary liver carcinoma and hepatitis B virus infection. The chain has TRBV6-1 and TRBJ2-1, with 11 bases fitting TRBD2. Specimen: peripheral blood. The CDR3 DNA is TGTGCCAGCAGTGACAGACTAGCGGGAAAGATTTCCAATGAGCAGTTCTTC. Protein sequence: CASSDRLAGKISNEQFF.